This entry describes one TCR beta chain. Here immunoSEQ multiplex PCR was the method, and the copy in TCRdb shows in-frame clones only, minus some. The table shows 80,000 to 100,000 clones, with 60% to 75% occurring only once. Germline V CDR1 and CDR2: LNHDA, SQIVND (reference sequence). The CDR3 consists of 13 residues. V was pared by 4 bases and J by 16 bases, with 11 bases of the junction left unmatched. The data derive from a study of radiotherapy plus CTLA-4 blockade in lung cancer. The chain carries TRBV19 and TRBJ2-1; 9 bases match TRBD1. The clonotype comes from a human donor with non-small cell lung cancer who had a partial response to radiotherapy plus ipilimumab. Some clones in this sample may be carry-over from other donors' samples. Sample: peripheral blood, taken from a patient treated with radiotherapy plus ipilimumab. In nucleotides, the CDR3 is TGTGCCAGTAGTACACCGGGACAGGGCCCCTCATTCTTC. This encodes CASSTPGQGPSFF. Together with reference TRBV19 and TRBJ2-1, the CDR3 gives the full variable domain: DGGITQSPKYLFRKEGQNVTLSCEQNLNHDAMYWYRQDPGQGLRLIYYSQIVNDFQKGDIAEGYSVSREKKESFPLTVTSAQKNPTAFYLCASSTPGQGPSFFGPGTRLTVL.